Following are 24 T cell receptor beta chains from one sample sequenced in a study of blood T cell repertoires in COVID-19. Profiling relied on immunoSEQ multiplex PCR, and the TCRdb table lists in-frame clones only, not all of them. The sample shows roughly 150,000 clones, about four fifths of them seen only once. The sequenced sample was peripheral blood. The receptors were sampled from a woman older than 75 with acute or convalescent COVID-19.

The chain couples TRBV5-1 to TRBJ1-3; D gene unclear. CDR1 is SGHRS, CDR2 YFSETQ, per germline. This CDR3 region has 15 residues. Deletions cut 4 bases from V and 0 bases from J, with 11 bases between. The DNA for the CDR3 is TGCGCCAGCAGCATTGACAAGAGCTCTGGAAACACCATATATTTT. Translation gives CASSIDKSSGNTIYF.

This CDR3 reads CAWSSRSNQPQHF. The CDR3 DNA follows: TGTGCCTGGAGTTCACGGAGCAATCAGCCCCAGCATTTT. The chain is built from TRBV30 and TRBJ1-5; D gene unclear. This CDR3 has 13 residues. V was shortened by 2 bases and J by 1 base, with 6 bases between the two germline ends. Per the germline V gene, CDR1 is GTSNPN and CDR2 is SVGIG (reference sequence). The variable domain in full, completed from reference TRBV30 and TRBJ1-5, reads SQTIHQWPATLVQPVGSPLSLECTVEGTSNPNLYWYRQAAGRGLQLLFYSVGIGQISSEVPQNLSASRPQDRQFILSSKKLLLSDSGFYLCAWSSRSNQPQHFGDGTRLSIL.

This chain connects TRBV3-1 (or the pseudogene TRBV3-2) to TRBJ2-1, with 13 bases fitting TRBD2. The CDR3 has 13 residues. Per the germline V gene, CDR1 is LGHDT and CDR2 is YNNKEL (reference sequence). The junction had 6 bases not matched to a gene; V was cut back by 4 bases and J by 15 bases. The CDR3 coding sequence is TGTGCCAGCAGCCCACTAGCGGGAGGGGTTGGGTTCTTC. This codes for CASSPLAGGVGFF.

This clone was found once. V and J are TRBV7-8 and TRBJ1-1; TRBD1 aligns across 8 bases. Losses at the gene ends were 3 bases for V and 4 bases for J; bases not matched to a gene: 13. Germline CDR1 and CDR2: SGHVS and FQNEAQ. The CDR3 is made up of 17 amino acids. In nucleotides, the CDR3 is TGTGCCAGCAGCTTCACCGGGACAGGACACACGACCACTGAAGCTTTCTTT. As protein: CASSFTGTGHTTTEAFF.

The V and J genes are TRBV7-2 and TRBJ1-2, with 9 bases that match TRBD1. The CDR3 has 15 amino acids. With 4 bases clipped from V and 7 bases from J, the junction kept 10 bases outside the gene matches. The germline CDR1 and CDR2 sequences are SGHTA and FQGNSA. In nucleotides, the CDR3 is TGTGCCAGCAGCTCCTACCTACAGGGGGCGGGTGGCTACACCTTC. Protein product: CASSSYLQGAGGYTF.

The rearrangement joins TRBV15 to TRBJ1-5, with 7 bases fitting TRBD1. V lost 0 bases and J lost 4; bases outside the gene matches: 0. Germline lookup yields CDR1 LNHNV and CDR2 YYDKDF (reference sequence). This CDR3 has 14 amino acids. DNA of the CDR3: TGTGCCACCAGCAGAGAGGACAGGAATCAGCCCCAGCATTTT. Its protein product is CATSREDRNQPQHF. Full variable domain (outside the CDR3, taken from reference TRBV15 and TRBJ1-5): DAMVIQNPRYQVTQFGKPVTLSCSQTLNHNVMYWYQQKSSQAPKLLFHYYDKDFNNEADTPDNFQSRRPNTSFCFLDIRSPGLGDTAMYLCATSREDRNQPQHFGDGTRLSIL.

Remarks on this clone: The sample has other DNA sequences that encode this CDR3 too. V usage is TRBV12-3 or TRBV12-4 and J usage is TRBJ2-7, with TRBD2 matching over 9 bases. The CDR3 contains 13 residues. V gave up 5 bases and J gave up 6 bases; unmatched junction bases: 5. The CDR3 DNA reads TGTGCCAGCAGTCTGGGACTAGCTGGCGAGCAGTACTTC. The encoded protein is CASSLGLAGEQYF.

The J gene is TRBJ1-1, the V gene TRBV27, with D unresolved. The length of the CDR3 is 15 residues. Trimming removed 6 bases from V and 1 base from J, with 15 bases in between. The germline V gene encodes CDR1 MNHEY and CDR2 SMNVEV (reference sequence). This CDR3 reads CASSPFRPGNTEAFF. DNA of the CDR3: TGTGCCAGCAGCCCCTTCCGACCGGGGAACACTGAAGCTTTCTTT.

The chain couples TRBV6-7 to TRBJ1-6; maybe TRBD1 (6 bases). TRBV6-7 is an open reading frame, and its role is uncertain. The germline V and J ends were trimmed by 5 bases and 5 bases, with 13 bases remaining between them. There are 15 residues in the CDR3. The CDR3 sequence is CASSPGQPDNSPLHF. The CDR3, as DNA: TGTGCCAGCAGTCCTGGACAGCCTGATAATTCACCCCTCCACTTT.

DNA of the CDR3: TGTGCCAGCAGCTTAGTGGGGACTACAGACACCGGGGAGCTGTTTTTT. Its translation is CASSLVGTTDTGELFF. V is TRBV7-2 and J is TRBJ2-2; 7 bases agree with TRBD2. This CDR3 contains 16 residues. Per germline, CDR1 SGHTA and CDR2 FQGNSA. V lost 1 base and J lost 3; bases outside the gene matches: 5.

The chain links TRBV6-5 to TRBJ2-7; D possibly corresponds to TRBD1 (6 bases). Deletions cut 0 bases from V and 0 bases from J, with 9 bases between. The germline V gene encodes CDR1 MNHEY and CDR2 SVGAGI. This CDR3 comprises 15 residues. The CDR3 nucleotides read TGTGCCAGCAGTTACTCCGGGACAAGCTCCTACGAGCAGTACTTC. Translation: CASSYSGTSSYEQYF.

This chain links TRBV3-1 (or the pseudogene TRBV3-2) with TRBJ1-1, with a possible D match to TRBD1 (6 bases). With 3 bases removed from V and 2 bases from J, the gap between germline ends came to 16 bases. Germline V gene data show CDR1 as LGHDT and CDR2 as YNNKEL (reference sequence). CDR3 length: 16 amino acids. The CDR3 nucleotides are TGTGCCAGCAGCCACCTTTTGACAGGAGTTAACACTGAAGCTTTCTTT. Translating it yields CASSHLLTGVNTEAFF.

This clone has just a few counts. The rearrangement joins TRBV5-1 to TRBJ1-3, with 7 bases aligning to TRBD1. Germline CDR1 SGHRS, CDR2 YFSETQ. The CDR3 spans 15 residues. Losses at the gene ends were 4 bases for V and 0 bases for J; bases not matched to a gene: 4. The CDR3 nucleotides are TGCGCCAGCAGCCAGACAGGGAGCTCTGGAAACACCATATATTTT. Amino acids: CASSQTGSSGNTIYF.

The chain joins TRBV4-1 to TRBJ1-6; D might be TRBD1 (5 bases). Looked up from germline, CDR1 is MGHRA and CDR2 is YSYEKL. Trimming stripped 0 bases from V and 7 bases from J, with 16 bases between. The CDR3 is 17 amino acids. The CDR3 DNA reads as TGCGCCAGCAGCCAAGAGTGGGGTCCGGGGGGAAATTCACCCCTCCACTTT. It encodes CASSQEWGPGGNSPLHF.

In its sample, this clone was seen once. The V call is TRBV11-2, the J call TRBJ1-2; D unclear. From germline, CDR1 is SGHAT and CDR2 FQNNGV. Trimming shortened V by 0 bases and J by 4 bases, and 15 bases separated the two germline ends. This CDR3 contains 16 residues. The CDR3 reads CASSLDAGIPTYGYTF. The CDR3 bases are TGTGCCAGCAGCTTAGACGCCGGGATTCCTACCTATGGCTACACCTTC.

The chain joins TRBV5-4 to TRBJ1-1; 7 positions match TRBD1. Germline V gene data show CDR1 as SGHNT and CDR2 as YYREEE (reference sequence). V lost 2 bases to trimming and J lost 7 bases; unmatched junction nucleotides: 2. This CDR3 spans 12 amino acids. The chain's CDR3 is CASSLQGNEAFF. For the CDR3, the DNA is TGTGCCAGCAGCTTACAGGGGAATGAAGCTTTCTTT.

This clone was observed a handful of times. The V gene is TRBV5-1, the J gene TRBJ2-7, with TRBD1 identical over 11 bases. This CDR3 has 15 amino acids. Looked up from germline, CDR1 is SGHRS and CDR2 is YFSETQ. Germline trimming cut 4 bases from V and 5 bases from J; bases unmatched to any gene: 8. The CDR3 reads CASSGLGQGADEQYF. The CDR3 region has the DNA TGCGCCAGCAGCGGCCTCGGACAGGGGGCGGACGAGCAGTACTTC. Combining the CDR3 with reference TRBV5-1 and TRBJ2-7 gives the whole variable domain KAGVTQTPRYLIKTRGQQVTLSCSPISGHRSVSWYQQTPGQGLQFLFEYFSETQRNKGNFPGRFSGRQFSNSRSEMNVSTLELGDSALYLCASSGLGQGADEQYFGPGTRLTVT.

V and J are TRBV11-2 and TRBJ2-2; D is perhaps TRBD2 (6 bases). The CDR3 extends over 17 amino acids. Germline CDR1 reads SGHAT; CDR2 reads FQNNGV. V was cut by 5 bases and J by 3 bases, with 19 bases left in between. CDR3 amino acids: CASSRTHQLAYTGELFF. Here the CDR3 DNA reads TGTGCCAGCAGCCGAACCCACCAACTAGCCTACACCGGGGAGCTGTTTTTT.

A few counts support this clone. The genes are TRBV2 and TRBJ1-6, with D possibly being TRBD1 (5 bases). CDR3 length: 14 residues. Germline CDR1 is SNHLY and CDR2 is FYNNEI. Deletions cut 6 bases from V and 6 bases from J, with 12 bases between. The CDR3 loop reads CASRGLAPNSPLHF. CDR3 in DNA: TGTGCCAGCAGGGGACTAGCTCCTAATTCACCCCTCCACTTT.

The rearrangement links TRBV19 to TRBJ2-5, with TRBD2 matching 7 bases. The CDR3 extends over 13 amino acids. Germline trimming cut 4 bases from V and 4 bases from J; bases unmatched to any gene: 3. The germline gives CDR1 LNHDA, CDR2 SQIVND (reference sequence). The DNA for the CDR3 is TGTGCCAGTAGTAGCGGGAGTTTAGAGACCCAGTACTTC. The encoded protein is CASSSGSLETQYF.

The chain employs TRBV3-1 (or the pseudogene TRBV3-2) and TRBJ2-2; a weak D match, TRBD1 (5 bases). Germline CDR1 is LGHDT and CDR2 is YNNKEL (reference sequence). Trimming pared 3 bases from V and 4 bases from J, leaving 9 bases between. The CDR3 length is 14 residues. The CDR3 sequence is CASSHRQTTGELFF. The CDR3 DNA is TGTGCCAGCAGCCATAGACAGACCACCGGGGAGCTGTTTTTT.

Here the CDR3 reads CASSAQGQETQYF. In DNA, the CDR3 is TGTGCCAGCAGTGCACAGGGCCAAGAGACCCAGTACTTC. V and J are TRBV2 and TRBJ2-5; D may be TRBD1 (6 bases). CDR3 length: 13 amino acids. V shed 4 bases and J shed 1 base, with 7 bases lying between them. Germline V gives CDR1 SNHLY, CDR2 FYNNEI. Using reference TRBV2 and TRBJ2-5 for the parts outside the CDR3, the full variable domain is EPEVTQTPSHQVTQMGQEVILRCVPISNHLYFYWYRQILGQKVEFLVSFYNNEISEKSEIFDDQFSVERPDGSNFTLKIRSTKLEDSAMYFCASSAQGQETQYFGPGTRLLVL.

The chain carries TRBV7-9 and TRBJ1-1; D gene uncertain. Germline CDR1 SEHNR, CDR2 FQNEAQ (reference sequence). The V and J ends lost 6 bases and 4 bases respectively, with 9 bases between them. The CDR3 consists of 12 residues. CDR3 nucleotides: TGTGCCAGCAGTCTGGGCCCCACTGAAGCTTTCTTT. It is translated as CASSLGPTEAFF.

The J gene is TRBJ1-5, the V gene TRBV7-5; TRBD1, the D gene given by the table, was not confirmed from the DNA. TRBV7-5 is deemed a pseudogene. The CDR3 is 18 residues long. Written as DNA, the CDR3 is TGTGCCAGAAGCTTCAAGGACAGGGTCTCATATAGCAATCAGCCCCAGCATTTT. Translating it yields CARSFKDRVSYSNQPQHF.